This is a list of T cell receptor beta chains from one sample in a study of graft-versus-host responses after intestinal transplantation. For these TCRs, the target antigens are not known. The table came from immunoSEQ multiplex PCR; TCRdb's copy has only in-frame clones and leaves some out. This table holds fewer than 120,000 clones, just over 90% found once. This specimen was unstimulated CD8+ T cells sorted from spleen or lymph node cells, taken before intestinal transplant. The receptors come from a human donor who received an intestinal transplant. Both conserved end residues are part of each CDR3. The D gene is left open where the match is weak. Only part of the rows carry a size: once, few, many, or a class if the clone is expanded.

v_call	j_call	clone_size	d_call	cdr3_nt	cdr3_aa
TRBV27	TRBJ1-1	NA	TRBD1	TGTGCCAGCAGTTTTGGGACAGGGGGCGACACTGAAGCTTTCTTT	CASSFGTGGDTEAFF
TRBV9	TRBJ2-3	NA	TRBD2	TGTGCCAGCAGACCTAGCGGGAGAACAGATACGCAGTATTTT	CASRPSGRTDTQYF
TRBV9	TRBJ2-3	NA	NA	TGTGCCAGCAGCGTAGAGGAGGGCGCAGGACCCCAGTATTTT	CASSVEEGAGPQYF
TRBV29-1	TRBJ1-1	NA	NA	TGCAGCGCATTGGGAGCCATGAACACTGAAGCTTTCTTT	CSALGAMNTEAFF
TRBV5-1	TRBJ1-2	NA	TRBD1	TGCGCCAGCAGCCCGGACCCGAGACAGGGAAACTATGGCTACACCTTC	CASSPDPRQGNYGYTF
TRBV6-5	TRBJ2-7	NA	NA	TGTGCCAGCAGTTACCGTCCAGGGTCCTACGAGCAGTACTTC	CASSYRPGSYEQYF
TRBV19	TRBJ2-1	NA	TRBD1	TGTGCCAGTAGTGAACGACAGGGGGCTTACAATGAGCAGTTCTTC	CASSERQGAYNEQFF
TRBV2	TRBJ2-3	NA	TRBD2	TGTGCCAGCGGACGGACTAGTGCATTAGATACGCAGTATTTT	CASGRTSALDTQYF
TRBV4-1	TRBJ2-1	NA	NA	TGCGCCAGCAGCCAAGCGGACTTGAGAGAGCAGTTCTTC	CASSQADLREQFF
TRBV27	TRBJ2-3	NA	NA	TGTGCCAGCAGTTTATCAGGTAGCGGATTCCCCCGTGGCACAGATACGCAGTATTTT	CASSLSGSGFPRGTDTQYF
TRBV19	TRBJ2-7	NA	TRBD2	TGTGCCAGTAGTATCGCTAGCGGAACCTCCTACGAGCAGTACTTC	CASSIASGTSYEQYF
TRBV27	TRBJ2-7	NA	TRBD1	TGTGCCAGCAGTTTCGGGGGACAGGCCTCCTACGAGCAGTACTTC	CASSFGGQASYEQYF
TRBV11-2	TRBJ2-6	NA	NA	TGTGCCAGCAGCTTAGGCGCCTCTGGGGCCAACGTCCTGACTTTC	CASSLGASGANVLTF
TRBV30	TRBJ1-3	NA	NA	TGTGCCTGGAGTGTACTAGGACCTGGGGGAAACACCATATATTTT	CAWSVLGPGGNTIYF
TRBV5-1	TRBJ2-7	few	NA	TGCGCCAGCAGCTTGAAACACGAGCAGTACTTC	CASSLKHEQYF
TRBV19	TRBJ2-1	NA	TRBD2	TGTGCCAGTAGTTTGTCTAGCGGGTCATACAATGAGCAGTTCTTC	CASSLSSGSYNEQFF
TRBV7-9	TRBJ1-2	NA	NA	TGTGCCAGCAGCTTAGGCGACGGGCATAATATGTATGGCTACACCTTC	CASSLGDGHNMYGYTF
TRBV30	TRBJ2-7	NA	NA	TGTGCCTGGAGTGTACGTGGGGACGAGCAGTACTTC	CAWSVRGDEQYF
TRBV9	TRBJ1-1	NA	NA	TGTGCCAGCAGCGTAGACCAGGGTAGTGGCGCTGAAGCTTTCTTT	CASSVDQGSGAEAFF
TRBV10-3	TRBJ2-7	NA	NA	TGTGCCATCATGGACTCTCCCTCCTACGAGCAGTACTTC	CAIMDSPSYEQYF
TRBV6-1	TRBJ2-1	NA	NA	TGTGCCAGCAGTGAATCGAAGGGAAATGAGCAGTTCTTC	CASSESKGNEQFF
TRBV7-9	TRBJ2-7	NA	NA	TGTGCCAGCAGCTTAGGGGGGGCGGACGAGCAGTACTTC	CASSLGGADEQYF
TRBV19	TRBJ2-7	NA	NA	TGTGCCAGTAGTATCACCGGGGTTTCCTACGAGCAGTACTTC	CASSITGVSYEQYF
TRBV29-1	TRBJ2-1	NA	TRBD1	TGCAGCGTTGAAGCCACAGGGGGCTCTAATGAGCAGTTCTTC	CSVEATGGSNEQFF
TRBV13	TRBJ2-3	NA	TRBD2	TGTGCCAGCAGCGCAAAAGTCTCTAGCGGGAGGGTCCCAGATACGCAGTATTTT	CASSAKVSSGRVPDTQYF
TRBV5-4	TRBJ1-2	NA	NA	TGTGCCAGCAGAGGAGAGGGCGCAATCCATGGCTACACCTTC	CASRGEGAIHGYTF
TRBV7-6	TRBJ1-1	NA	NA	TGTGCCAGCACAAGGGGGGTTGACACTGAAGCTTTCTTT	CASTRGVDTEAFF
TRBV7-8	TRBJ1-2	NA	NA	TGTGCCAGCAGCTTAGGGGTTGGGCTTAACTATGGCTACACCTTC	CASSLGVGLNYGYTF
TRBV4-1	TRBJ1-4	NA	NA	TGCGCCAGCAGCCAAGATTCTAATGAAAAACTGTTTTTT	CASSQDSNEKLFF
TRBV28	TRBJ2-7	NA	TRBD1	TGTGCCAGCGGAATGGGACAGGGGGCGTTCGAGCAGTACTTC	CASGMGQGAFEQYF
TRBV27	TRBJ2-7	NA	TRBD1	TGTGCCAGCAGTTTGTCAGGGGGAACTACGTACGAGCAGTACTTC	CASSLSGGTTYEQYF
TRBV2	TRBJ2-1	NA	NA	TGTGCCAGCAGTGAAGGGGACACTCACAATGAGCAGTTCTTC	CASSEGDTHNEQFF
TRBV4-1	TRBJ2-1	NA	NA	TGCGTCAGCAGCCCCGTTAGACCCCGGGGGGCCCGCAACAATGAGCAGTTCTTC	CVSSPVRPRGARNNEQFF
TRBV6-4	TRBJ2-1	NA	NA	TGTGCCAGCAGGGGGACTGGTTACAATGAGCAGTTCTTC	CASRGTGYNEQFF
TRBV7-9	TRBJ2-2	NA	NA	TGTGCCAGCACCCCTCCGAGCAGGACGAACACCGGGGAGCTGTTTTTT	CASTPPSRTNTGELFF
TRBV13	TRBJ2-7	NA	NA	TGTGCCAGCAGCTCCCTCGGGGAGGAGCAGTACTTC	CASSSLGEEQYF
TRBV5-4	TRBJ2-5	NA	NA	TGTGCCAGCAGCTTGCCCTCCGATGAGACCCAGTACTTC	CASSLPSDETQYF
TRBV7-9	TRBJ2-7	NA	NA	TGTGCCAGCAGCCCACAGGGTTCCCCCAACCCTTACGAGCAGTACTTC	CASSPQGSPNPYEQYF
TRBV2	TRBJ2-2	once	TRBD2	TGTGCCAGCAGTCCGCGGGAGAGGAGGACCGGGGAGCTGTTTTTT	CASSPRERRTGELFF
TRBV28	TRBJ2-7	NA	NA	TGTGCCAGCAGTTTCGAGGGGGTAAGGTTAGGGGAGCAGTACTTC	CASSFEGVRLGEQYF
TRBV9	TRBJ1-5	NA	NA	TGTGCCAGCAGCGTAGAAGGGAGCAATCAGCCCCAGCATTTT	CASSVEGSNQPQHF
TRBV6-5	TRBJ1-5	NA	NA	TGTGCCAGCCAGACAGAAAATTATAGCAATCAGCCCCAGCATTTT	CASQTENYSNQPQHF
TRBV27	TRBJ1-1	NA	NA	TGTGCCAGCAGTTTTACCACTAAGAACACTGAAGCTTTCTTT	CASSFTTKNTEAFF
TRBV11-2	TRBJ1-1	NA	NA	TGTGCCAGCAGCTTAGCCACGTACGGGGAGCGAAACACTGAAGCTTTCTTT	CASSLATYGERNTEAFF
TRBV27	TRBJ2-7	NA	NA	TGTGCCAGCAGTCAAGGTTCAGGGTACTGGGGCTACGAGCAGTACTTC	CASSQGSGYWGYEQYF
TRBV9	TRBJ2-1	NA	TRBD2	TGTGCCAGCAGCCCCGGACTAGCGGGAGGGGTTGAGCAGTTCTTC	CASSPGLAGGVEQFF
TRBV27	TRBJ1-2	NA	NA	TGTGCCAGCAGTTTGTATGGGGATACCGTTCCCTATGGCTACACCTTC	CASSLYGDTVPYGYTF
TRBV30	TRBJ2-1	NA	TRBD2	TGTGCCTGGAGTGTATTAGCGGGAGGCTACAATGAGCAGTTCTTC	CAWSVLAGGYNEQFF
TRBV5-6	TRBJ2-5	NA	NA	TGTGCCAGCAGCCGTTACAGGGGAGGCCAAGAGACCCAGTACTTC	CASSRYRGGQETQYF
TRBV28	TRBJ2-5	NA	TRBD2	TGTGCCAGCAGTTTATGGCGGGAGGTGACCGAGACCCAGTACTTC	CASSLWREVTETQYF
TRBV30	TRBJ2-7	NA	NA	TGTGCCTGGAGTGTATCGGGGGAGCAGTACTTC	CAWSVSGEQYF
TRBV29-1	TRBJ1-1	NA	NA	TGCAGCGTCCTCGAGTTTAACACTGAAGCTTTCTTT	CSVLEFNTEAFF
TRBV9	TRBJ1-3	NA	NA	TGTGCCAGCAGCGTAGACGGGACACTGGGAAACACCATATATTTT	CASSVDGTLGNTIYF
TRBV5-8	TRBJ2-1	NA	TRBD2	TGTGCCAGCAGCTTCGGCTGGGGCGGGACTAGCGGCTCCTACAATGAGCAGTTCTTC	CASSFGWGGTSGSYNEQFF
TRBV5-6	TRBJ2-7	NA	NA	TGTGCCAGCAGCTTGGTGCCCGGGGACTACGAGCAGTACTTC	CASSLVPGDYEQYF
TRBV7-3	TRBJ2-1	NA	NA	TGTGCCAGCAGCTTATCGGGGAGCTCCTACAATGAGCAGTTCTTC	CASSLSGSSYNEQFF
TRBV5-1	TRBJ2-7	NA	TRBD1	TGCGCCAGCAGCTTATCGGGGACAGGGTCCTACGAGCAGTACTTC	CASSLSGTGSYEQYF
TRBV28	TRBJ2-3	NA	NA	TGTGCCAGCAGCAGTTCGAGCACAGATACGCAGTATTTT	CASSSSSTDTQYF
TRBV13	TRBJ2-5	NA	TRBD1	TGTGCCAGCTGCAGGGGGAAAGAGACCCAGTACTTC	CASCRGKETQYF